This record covers a single T cell receptor (beta chain). What it binds is not known. The sample originates from a study of human T cells and chemical hapten exposure. General study results and limits: Healthy people's immune response may differ from that of the donors, who had alopecia.

Germline CDR1 reads MNHEY; CDR2 reads SVGEGT. J was trimmed by 12 bases and V by 2 bases; bases with no gene match: 16. The CDR3 extends over 16 amino acids. Described time point: patch test 1, 2 weeks after DPC sensitization. The treatment here: therapeutic diphenylcyclopropenone sensitization with weekly scalp DPC. TCRdb ran MiXCR on the RACE reads and lists one entry per CDR3 protein. Of around 120,000 distinct CDR3 sequences in the sample, about an eighth were seen once. The material was whole blood, obtained in connection with sensitization to the hapten diphenylcyclopropenone (DPC). This chain links TRBV6-2 or TRBV6-3 with TRBJ2-3; 8 bases are shared with TRBD1. This receptor was identified in a man younger than 35 with alopecia areata. Some clones in this sample may be carry-over from other donors' samples. CDR3 DNA sequence: TGTGCCAGCAGTTACCACAGGACAGGGCACCCCGGATTTCAGTATTTT. Protein sequence: CASSYHRTGHPGFQYF.